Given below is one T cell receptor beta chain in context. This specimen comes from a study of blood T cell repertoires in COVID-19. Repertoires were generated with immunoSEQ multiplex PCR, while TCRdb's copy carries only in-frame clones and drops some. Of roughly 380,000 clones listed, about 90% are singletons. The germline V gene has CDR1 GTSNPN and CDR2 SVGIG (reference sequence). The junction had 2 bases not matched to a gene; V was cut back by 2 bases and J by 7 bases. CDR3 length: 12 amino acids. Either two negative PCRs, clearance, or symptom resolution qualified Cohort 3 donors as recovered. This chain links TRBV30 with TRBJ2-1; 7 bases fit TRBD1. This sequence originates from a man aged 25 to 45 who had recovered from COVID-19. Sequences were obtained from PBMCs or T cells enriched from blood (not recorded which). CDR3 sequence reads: CAWSIRGNEQFF. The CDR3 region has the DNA TGTGCCTGGAGTATCAGGGGGAATGAGCAGTTCTTC.